This T cell receptor (beta chain) derives from a study of T cell responses to AZD1222 COVID-19 vaccine. Trimming took 7 bases from V and 7 from J, leaving 20 bases between them. Germline lookup yields CDR1 PRHDT and CDR2 FYEKMQ (reference sequence). This CDR3 is built from 15 residues. Broader study findings: It was only after the peak T cell response that any repertoires were sampled.

Details on this clone: Its cognate antigen is unknown.

Measured with immunoSEQ multiplex PCR; TCRdb has only the in-frame clones, and not every one. The sample has around 180,000 clones; around 93% are singletons. This specimen consisted of peripheral blood, obtained on day 0 of AZD1222 vaccination. The J gene is TRBJ2-1, the V gene TRBV13; possible D gene TRBD2, 5 bases. The sequence came from an adult in good health. CDR3 nucleotides: TGTGCCAGCACCGAGGCGGTCGGACTCCTAAATGAGCAGTTCTTC. Translation: CASTEAVGLLNEQFF.